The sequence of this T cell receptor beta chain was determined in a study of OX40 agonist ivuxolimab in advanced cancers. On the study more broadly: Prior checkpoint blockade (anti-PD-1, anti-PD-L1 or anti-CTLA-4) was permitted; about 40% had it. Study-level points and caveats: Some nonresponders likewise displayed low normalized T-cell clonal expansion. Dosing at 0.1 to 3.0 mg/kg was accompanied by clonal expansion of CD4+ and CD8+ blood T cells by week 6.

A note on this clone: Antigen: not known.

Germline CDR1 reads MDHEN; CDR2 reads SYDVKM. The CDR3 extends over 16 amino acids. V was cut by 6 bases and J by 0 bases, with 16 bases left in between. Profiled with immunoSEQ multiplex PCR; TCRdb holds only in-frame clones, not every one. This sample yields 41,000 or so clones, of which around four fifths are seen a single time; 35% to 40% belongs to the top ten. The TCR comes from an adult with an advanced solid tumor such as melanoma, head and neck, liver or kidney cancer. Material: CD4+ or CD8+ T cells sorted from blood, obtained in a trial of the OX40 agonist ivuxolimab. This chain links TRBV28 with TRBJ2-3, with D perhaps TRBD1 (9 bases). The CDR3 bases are TGTGCCAGCAGCTTAGCGGGACAGGGCAGCACAGATACGCAGTATTTT. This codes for CASSLAGQGSTDTQYF.